The 16 T cell receptor beta chains in this list originate from one sample, sequenced in a study of blood T cells in healthy people across ages. For the second PCR, which ran for about 6 to 12 cycles, a sample-barcoded 5' primer and a J-beta primer mix were used. TCRdb reanalysed the 5' RACE reads using MiXCR and keeps one entry per CDR3 protein. The sample holds almost 1 million distinct CDR3 sequences, roughly half seen once. Source material: blood. These TCRs come from a woman in her sixties in good health.

This clonotype was seen more than once but under ten times. The chain has TRBV7-9 and TRBJ1-1, with no clear D. Between the trimmed V and J ends, which lost 0 bases and 3 bases, there was a span of 8 bases. Germline V CDR1 and CDR2: SEHNR, FQNEAQ (reference sequence). CDR3 length: 14 residues. The CDR3 region is CASSLAVGYTEAFF. The CDR3 DNA reads as TGTGCCAGCAGCTTAGCGGTAGGATACACTGAAGCTTTCTTT.

The chain joins TRBV27 to TRBJ2-5; D may be TRBD2 (6 bases). Gene TRBJ2-7 matches the end of the DNA better, so the J call may be wrong. The CDR3 extends over 15 amino acids. Germline V gene data show CDR1 as MNHEY and CDR2 as SMNVEV (reference sequence). The chain's CDR3 is CASRAYLGRSYEQYF. The CDR3 DNA is TGTGCCAGCAGAGCCTATCTGGGGAGGAGCTACGAGCAGTACTTC.

This clonotype was counted once. The chain has TRBV7-8 and TRBJ2-7; TRBD1 or TRBD2 may be the D gene (6 bases each). The CDR3 runs 18 residues. CDR1 and CDR2 from the germline V gene are SGHVS and FQNEAQ. V lost 4 bases to trimming and J lost 7 bases, with 29 bases between them. The CDR3 here is CASSSYHQTDLGGNEQYF. The CDR3 nucleotides are TGTGCCAGCAGCTCCTACCACCAAACCGACCTGGGGGGCAATGAGCAGTACTTC.

A few counts support this clonotype. The chain recombines TRBV7-9 with TRBJ2-1; D possibly corresponds to TRBD2 (6 bases). CDR3 size: 15 residues. CDR1 and CDR2 from the germline V gene are SEHNR and FQNEAQ (reference sequence). V shed 1 base and J shed 7 bases, with 14 bases lying between them. The DNA for the CDR3 is TGTGCCAGCAGCTTAGTAGGGGTGGAGGGAAATGAGCAGTTCTTC. Encoded protein: CASSLVGVEGNEQFF.

CDR3 sequence reads: CATSRDNGVRETQYF. CDR3 coding DNA: TGTGCCACCAGCAGAGACAACGGAGTTCGGGAGACCCAGTACTTC. The V and J genes are TRBV15 and TRBJ2-5; D remains unclear. The CDR3 is made up of 15 amino acids. V lost 0 bases and J 5 bases, leaving 13 bases between the germline ends. Germline values: CDR1 LNHNV, CDR2 YYDKDF (reference sequence).

The chain couples TRBV7-2 to TRBJ2-3, with D possibly being TRBD2 (5 bases). This CDR3 has 14 residues. Trimming removed 0 bases from V and 7 bases from J, with 11 bases in between. CDR1 and CDR2 (germline): SGHTA, FQGNSA. The CDR3 bases are TGTGCCAGCAGCTTAGCGTGGGAGAAGCATACGCAGTATTTT. This codes for CASSLAWEKHTQYF.

This clonotype turned up a few times. This chain links TRBV18 with TRBJ1-5; possibly TRBD1 for D (5 bases). Germline V gene data show CDR1 as KGHSH and CDR2 as LQKENI. This CDR3 contains 15 residues. The V and J ends lost 6 bases and 7 bases respectively, with 19 bases between them. The CDR3 loop is CASSTEVGAGQPQHF. The CDR3 region has the DNA TGTGCCAGCTCGACGGAGGTAGGGGCAGGGCAGCCCCAGCATTTT.

A few counts support this clonotype. The chain links TRBV10-3 to TRBJ2-7, with D perhaps TRBD2 (5 bases). V was shortened by 4 bases and J by 3 bases, with 19 bases between the two germline ends. In germline, CDR1 is ENHRY, CDR2 SYGVKD. The CDR3 consists of 16 residues. CDR3 DNA: TGTGCCATCAGTGCCCGTGGAGGCAGCGAGTACTACGAGCAGTACTTC. As protein: CAISARGGSEYYEQYF.

A remark on this clonotype: One end of the junction is discordant with germline, which a read error may explain. This chain uses TRBV28 with TRBJ2-3, with D possibly matching TRBD2 (5 bases). The CDR3 extends over 16 amino acids. CDR1 is MDHEN, CDR2 SYDVKM, per germline. CDR3 coding DNA: TGTGCCAGCACTTTATTTCGGGGTACGGGCACAGATACGCAGTATTTT. Translation: CASTLFRGTGTDTQYF. Drawing the rest from reference TRBV28 and TRBJ2-3, the complete variable domain is DVKVTQSSRYLVKRTGEKVFLECVQDMDHENMFWYRQDPGLGLRLIYFSYDVKMKEKGDIPEGYSVSREKKERFSLILESASTNQTSMYLCASTLFRGTGTDTQYFGPGTRLTVL.

The chain couples TRBV10-3 to TRBJ1-2, with D unresolved. CDR1 ENHRY and CDR2 SYGVKD come from the germline V gene. V dropped 8 bases and J dropped 2 bases, with 9 bases sitting between them. The CDR3 covers 12 residues. CDR3 in amino acids: CAIERENYGYTF. CDR3 nucleotides: TGTGCCATCGAGAGAGAGAACTATGGCTACACCTTC.

There are many counts of this clonotype. The rearrangement uses TRBV28 and TRBJ2-7; D may match TRBD1 or TRBD2 (5 bases each). The CDR3 is made up of 15 amino acids. Germline loops: CDR1 MDHEN, CDR2 SYDVKM. The V gene lost 3 bases and the J gene lost 0 bases, with 12 bases spanning the gap. The CDR3 loop reads CASSLGAGGSYEQYF. CDR3 sequence (DNA): TGTGCCAGCAGTTTGGGAGCTGGGGGCTCCTACGAGCAGTACTTC.

This chain joins TRBV28 and TRBJ2-7; TRBD1 might be the D (5 bases). This CDR3 spans 12 amino acids. V dropped 5 bases and J dropped 5 bases, with 10 bases sitting between them. Germline V gives CDR1 MDHEN, CDR2 SYDVKM. The DNA of the CDR3 is TGTGCCAGCAGTCTCCCACAGGACGAGCAGTACTTC. Amino acids: CASSLPQDEQYF.

V is TRBV15 and J is TRBJ1-1, with 9 nucleotides matching TRBD1. V gave up 4 bases and J gave up 4 bases; unmatched junction bases: 1. CDR1 and CDR2 (germline): LNHNV, YYDKDF (reference sequence). CDR3 length: 13 amino acids. In DNA form, the CDR3 reads TGTGCCACCAGCATGACAGGGGGCACTGAAGCTTTCTTT. Its translation is CATSMTGGTEAFF.

This sequence joins TRBV25-1 and TRBJ2-4; 14 bases line up with TRBD2. Per the germline V gene, CDR1 is MGHDK and CDR2 is SYGVNS. The CDR3 is made up of 15 amino acids. The junction had 3 bases not matched to a gene; V was cut back by 8 bases and J by 3 bases. The CDR3 reads CASGGLAGGKNIQYF. The CDR3 region has the DNA TGTGCCAGCGGCGGACTAGCGGGAGGCAAAAACATTCAGTACTTC.

The chain recombines TRBV20-1 with TRBJ2-7; 9 nucleotides agree with TRBD2. Germline-derived CDR1 and CDR2 are DFQATT and SNEGSKA (reference sequence). J lost 2 bases, V lost 5 bases, and 7 bases had no gene match. CDR3 length: 14 residues. CDR3 nucleotide sequence: TGCAGTGCTCAGGGGCCTAGCGGGACCTACGAGCAGTACTTC. Translated: CSAQGPSGTYEQYF.

V is TRBV5-6 and J is TRBJ2-7; a weak D match, TRBD2 (5 bases). Trimming left V 0 bases short and J 7 bases short, with 11 bases between. Germline V CDR1 and CDR2: SGHDT, YYEEEE. The CDR3 spans 13 residues. CDR3 coding DNA: TGTGCCAGCAGCTTGGGTCAGAGGGTTGAGCAGTACTTC. Protein product: CASSLGQRVEQYF. Complete variable domain (other parts from reference TRBV5-6 and TRBJ2-7): DAGVTQSPTHLIKTRGQQVTLRCSPKSGHDTVSWYQQALGQGPQFIFQYYEEEERQRGNFPDRFSGHQFPNYSSELNVNALLLGDSALYLCASSLGQRVEQYFGPGTRLTVT.